Listed here are 10 T cell receptor beta chains from one sample, sequenced in a study of cytomegalovirus exposure and HLA in healthy donors. The primer mix had 60 Vbeta and 13 Jbeta primers. Measured with immunoSEQ multiplex PCR; TCRdb has only the in-frame clones, and not every one. The data show over 150,000 clones, 85% seen once. Sequencing was done on a sample of PBMCs. These receptors came from a boy between 2 and 15 years old in good health and CMV-seronegative.

J is TRBJ2-3 and V is TRBV30, with 8 bases aligning to TRBD1. Germline loops: CDR1 GTSNPN, CDR2 SVGIG (reference sequence). This CDR3 has 15 residues. V lost 3 bases and J lost 0; bases outside the gene matches: 5. The CDR3 sequence is CAWRGRQGSTDTQYF. CDR3 sequence (DNA): TGTGCCTGGAGGGGTCGACAGGGGAGCACAGATACGCAGTATTTT.

The gene calls are TRBV28 and TRBJ2-3; maybe TRBD2 (7 bases). The CDR3 is 13 residues long. CDR1 and CDR2 (germline): MDHEN, SYDVKM. Between the trimmed V and J ends, which lost 5 bases and 10 bases, there was a span of 16 bases. Here the CDR3 reads CASSLYKGGAQYF. The CDR3 nucleotides are TGTGCCAGCAGTCTATATAAGGGGGGGGCGCAGTATTTT.

This clone was recorded a few times. The chain employs TRBV29-1 and TRBJ1-2; tentative D call: TRBD1 (5 bases). V was shortened by 2 bases and J by 2 bases, with 12 bases between the two germline ends. The CDR3 extends over 14 amino acids. Germline CDR1 reads SQVTM; CDR2 reads ANQGSEA. The CDR3 DNA is TGCAGCGTTGAACCGGGACTCACAAACTATGGCTACACCTTC. Translated: CSVEPGLTNYGYTF.

This chain joins TRBV21-1 and TRBJ2-7; the tabulated D call, TRBD2, remains unverified against the DNA. TRBV21-1 is classified as a pseudogene. This CDR3 spans 18 amino acids. The CDR3 loop is CASSASCKLGTSGYEQYF. For the CDR3, the DNA is TGTGCCAGCAGCGCTTCGTGCAAGCTGGGCACTAGCGGCTACGAGCAGTACTTC.

This sequence joins TRBV28 and TRBJ2-2, with TRBD2 matching 13 bases. J lost 0 bases, V lost 3 bases, and 7 bases had no gene match. This CDR3 comprises 19 residues. The germline CDR1 and CDR2 sequences are MDHEN and SYDVKM. CDR3 bases: TGTGCCAGCAGTTTGACTAGCGGGAGGCCGTCGACGAACACCGGGGAGCTGTTTTTT. Amino acid sequence: CASSLTSGRPSTNTGELFF.

The rearrangement links TRBV18 to TRBJ1-4, with D unresolved. CDR3 length: 14 amino acids. CDR1 and CDR2 (germline): KGHSH, LQKENI. The V and J ends lost 5 bases and 4 bases respectively, with 11 bases between them. The CDR3 protein is CASSSGAFNEKLFF. CDR3 nucleotide sequence: TGTGCCAGCTCATCAGGTGCTTTTAATGAAAAACTGTTTTTT. The entire variable domain, with the rest obtained from reference TRBV18 and TRBJ1-4, is as follows: NAGVMQNPRHLVRRRGQEARLRCSPMKGHSHVYWYRQLPEEGLKFMVYLQKENIIDESGMPKERFSAEFPKEGPSILRIQQVVRGDSAAYFCASSSGAFNEKLFFGSGTQLSVL.

In DNA, the CDR3 is TGTGCCAGCAGCGGGACAGGGATGGACTCTGGGGCCAACGTCCTGACTTTC. Translation gives CASSGTGMDSGANVLTF. The rearrangement joins TRBV9 to TRBJ2-6; 8 nucleotides agree with TRBD1. This CDR3 has 17 residues. V lost 3 bases to trimming and J lost 0 bases; unmatched junction nucleotides: 5. Germline values: CDR1 SGDLS, CDR2 YYNGEE.

The chain joins TRBV11-2 to TRBJ1-1; D not resolved. Germline CDR1 and CDR2: SGHAT and FQNNGV. Trimming took 4 bases from V and 5 from J, leaving 8 bases between them. The CDR3 is 12 amino acids. In nucleotides, the CDR3 is TGTGCCAGCAGCTCCCCCGGTACTGAAGCTTTCTTT. Protein sequence: CASSSPGTEAFF. The variable domain in full, with the rest retrieved from reference TRBV11-2 and TRBJ1-1, is EAGVAQSPRYKIIEKRQSVAFWCNPISGHATLYWYQQILGQGPKLLIQFQNNGVVDDSQLPKDRFSAERLKGVDSTLKIQPAKLEDSAVYLCASSSPGTEAFFGQGTRLTVV.

This rearrangement joins TRBV11-3 to TRBJ2-3; TRBD2 agrees at 7 bases. The CDR3 length is 14 residues. The V gene's germline CDR1 is SGHNT and CDR2 YENEEA. V trimming: 5 bases; J trimming: 1 base; junction bases outside the gene matches: 3. The CDR3 protein is CASSPGGGTDTQYF. The CDR3 region has the DNA TGTGCCAGCAGCCCGGGGGGAGGCACAGATACGCAGTATTTT.

Here the CDR3 DNA reads TGTGCCAGCAGCTTACTTAGCGGCGTAGCCAAAAACATTCAGTACTTC. Its translation is CASSLLSGVAKNIQYF. The rearrangement joins TRBV9 to TRBJ2-4, with a weak D call TRBD2 (6 bases). This CDR3 has 16 amino acids. The germline gives CDR1 SGDLS, CDR2 YYNGEE. Between the trimmed V and J ends, which lost 4 bases and 0 bases, there was a span of 14 bases. The full variable domain, with the rest looked up from reference TRBV9 and TRBJ2-4, is DSGVTQTPKHLITATGQRVTLRCSPRSGDLSVYWYQQSLDQGLQFLIQYYNGEERAKGNILERFSAQQFPDLHSELNLSSLELGDSALYFCASSLLSGVAKNIQYFGAGTRLSVL.